The 19 T cell receptor beta chains below all came from one sample that was sequenced in a study of cytomegalovirus exposure and HLA in healthy donors. A multiplex PCR was run with 60 Vbeta primers and 13 Jbeta primers. TCRdb keeps only in-frame clones here, not all; method: immunoSEQ multiplex PCR. Its listing shows approximately 140,000 clones. The sequenced sample was PBMCs. These receptor sequences come from a woman aged 45-59 years in good health and CMV-seronegative.

V is TRBV7-3 and J is TRBJ2-2, with a possible D match to TRBD2 (6 bases). The CDR3 runs 14 residues. The ends were cut back, 3 bases at V and 1 base at J, with 6 bases in the middle. Germline V gene sequence: CDR1 SGHTA, CDR2 FQGTGA. The CDR3 DNA sequence: TGTGCCAGCAGCTTGGGACTGAACACCGGGGAGCTGTTTTTT. This gives the protein CASSLGLNTGELFF.

The chain carries TRBV28 and TRBJ1-2; a weak D match, TRBD1 (6 bases). There are 14 residues in the CDR3. Germline CDR1 MDHEN, CDR2 SYDVKM. V gave up 9 bases and J gave up 6 bases, with 20 bases separating them. The CDR3 here is CASRQATTTNGYTF. In nucleotides, the CDR3 is TGTGCCAGTCGACAGGCTACGACTACAAATGGCTACACCTTC.

About this clone itself: The same CDR3 also results from other DNA sequences found in this sample. The rearrangement uses TRBV19 and TRBJ1-1, with 7 bases aligning to TRBD1. J gave up 6 bases and V 5 bases, and 12 bases lay outside the gene matches. CDR1 is LNHDA, CDR2 SQIVND, per germline (reference sequence). The CDR3 spans 15 residues. CDR3 DNA sequence: TGTGCCAGTAGTTCTCGGACAGGAGGCAACGCTGAAGCTTTCTTT. Its protein is CASSSRTGGNAEAFF.

V gene TRBV7-2 combines with J gene TRBJ2-7; TRBD2 agrees at 11 bases. Germline CDR1 reads SGHTA; CDR2 reads FQGNSA. There are 14 residues in the CDR3. V gave up 5 bases and J gave up 4 bases; unmatched junction bases: 4. The CDR3 is CASSRLAGPYEQYF. The CDR3 DNA is TGTGCCAGCAGCCGACTAGCGGGACCGTACGAGCAGTACTTC.

The J gene is TRBJ2-5, the V gene TRBV5-1; 9 nucleotides align to TRBD2. The CDR3 totals 17 residues. V lost 3 bases to trimming and J lost 7 bases; unmatched junction nucleotides: 16. Germline lookup yields CDR1 SGHRS and CDR2 YFSETQ. The CDR3: CASSWKTPAGGEGTQYF. CDR3 coding DNA: TGCGCCAGCAGCTGGAAAACCCCTGCGGGGGGGGAAGGGACCCAGTACTTC.

The V call is TRBV6-5, the J call TRBJ2-3; 7 bases are a match to TRBD2. This CDR3 spans 16 amino acids. Germline-derived CDR1 and CDR2 are MNHEY and SVGAGI. Trimming at V came to 2 bases and at J to 0 bases, leaving 5 bases not matched to a gene. The CDR3 nucleotides read TGTGCCAGCAGTTACAGGGGCGGGGGAAGCACAGATACGCAGTATTTT. Amino acid sequence: CASSYRGGGSTDTQYF.

This rearrangement joins TRBV11-1 to TRBJ2-5; no clear D gene. The V end was cut by 5 bases, the J end by 5 bases, with 15 bases between. This CDR3 is 14 amino acids long. Germline V CDR1 and CDR2: SGHAT, FQDESV (reference sequence). The CDR3 DNA reads TGTGCCAGCAGCACCCTAGGTCACGGGGAGACCCAGTACTTC. It encodes CASSTLGHGETQYF.

J is TRBJ2-1 and V is TRBV4-2, with 8 nucleotides matching TRBD2. The V gene end was trimmed by 1 base and the J gene end by 0 bases; junction bases not matched to a gene: 5. Germline V lookup: CDR1 LGHNA, CDR2 YNFKEQ. This CDR3 is 17 amino acids long. The CDR3 reads CASSQGTSGSSYNEQFF. For the CDR3, the DNA is TGTGCCAGCAGCCAAGGTACCAGCGGGAGCTCCTACAATGAGCAGTTCTTC.

The chain joins TRBV21-1 to TRBJ1-2. TRBV21-1 corresponds to a pseudogene. CDR3 length: 14 amino acids. The CDR3 region is CASSARGRARGYTF. In DNA form, the CDR3 reads TGTGCCAGCAGCGCTCGGGGGAGGGCGCGGGGCTACACCTTC.

The chain combines TRBV19 with TRBJ1-1, with TRBD1 matching 9 bases. Germline V gene lookup returns CDR1 LNHDA and CDR2 SQIVND (reference sequence). The J segment lost 4 bases and the V segment lost 5 bases, leaving 2 bases of the junction unmatched. The CDR3 contains 13 residues. The DNA of the CDR3 is TGTGCCAGTAGTCGGGACAGGGTCACTGAAGCTTTCTTT. Its translation is CASSRDRVTEAFF.

The gene calls are TRBV6-5 and TRBJ1-2, with 9 nucleotides matching TRBD1. The CDR3 has 12 residues. Germline V gene lookup returns CDR1 MNHEY and CDR2 SVGAGI. The ends lost 7 bases at V and 7 bases at J; junction bases unmatched: 4. DNA of the CDR3: TGTGCCAGCACCAGGACAGGGGCTGGCTACACCTTC. The encoded protein is CASTRTGAGYTF.

The CDR3 spells CASSPSIGTNAYEQYF. The CDR3 DNA is TGCGCCAGCAGCCCTTCCATCGGGACAAATGCCTACGAGCAGTACTTC. The chain couples TRBV4-3 to TRBJ2-7, with TRBD1 as a possible D gene (6 bases). V lost 4 bases and J lost 2, with 18 bases in between. The CDR3 length is 16 residues. CDR1 LGHNA and CDR2 YSLEER come from the germline V gene.

The chain links TRBV2 to TRBJ1-3; D perhaps matches TRBD1 (6 bases). This CDR3 is built from 14 residues. Between the trimmed V and J ends, which lost 2 bases and 1 base, there was a span of 6 bases. Per the germline V gene, CDR1 is SNHLY and CDR2 is FYNNEI. The CDR3 sequence: CASSEQGSGNTIYF. CDR3 sequence (DNA): TGTGCCAGCAGTGAACAGGGGTCTGGAAACACCATATATTTT.

The rearrangement links TRBV19 to TRBJ2-7; no clear D gene. The germline gives CDR1 LNHDA, CDR2 SQIVND (reference sequence). The CDR3 totals 14 residues. With 5 bases removed from V and 0 bases from J, the gap between germline ends came to 11 bases. The CDR3 DNA sequence: TGTGCCAGTAGTGCGGCAGTAGGCTCCTACGAGCAGTACTTC. Encoded protein: CASSAAVGSYEQYF.

The chain recombines TRBV2 with TRBJ2-5; 10 bases are a match to TRBD1. There are 14 residues in the CDR3. Unmatched junction bases numbered 5, after V lost 6 bases and J lost 4 bases. Looked up from germline, CDR1 is SNHLY and CDR2 is FYNNEI. CDR3 protein: CASRTGQGGETQYF. CDR3 bases: TGTGCCAGCAGGACCGGACAGGGGGGAGAGACCCAGTACTTC.

In the case of this clone: An end of the junction differs from the germline gene, which may be a read error. The chain carries TRBV30 and TRBJ2-7, with TRBD2 matching 8 bases. The germline gives CDR1 GTSNPN, CDR2 SVGIG (reference sequence). The CDR3 contains 14 residues. CDR3 nucleotides: TGTGCCTGGAGTGTACGGCGGGAGGACCAAACCTTCTCCTTC. Protein: CAWSVRREDQTFSF.

The chain recombines TRBV5-1 with TRBJ1-4; 7 nucleotides agree with TRBD1. V dropped 0 bases and J dropped 7; count of bases not matched to a gene: 6. The germline V gene encodes CDR1 SGHRS and CDR2 YFSETQ. The CDR3 covers 15 residues. The chain's CDR3 is CASSLAGTVGEKLFF. The CDR3 region has the DNA TGCGCCAGCAGCTTGGCCGGGACAGTTGGTGAAAAACTGTTTTTT.

The rearrangement links TRBV4-2 to TRBJ2-1, with 14 bases identical to TRBD2. CDR1 and CDR2 from the germline V gene are LGHNA and YNFKEQ. V was clipped by 3 bases and J by 8 bases; unmatched bases: 6. The CDR3 totals 16 residues. As DNA, the CDR3 is TGTGCCAGCAGCCAGCCCGGGACTAGCGGGAGCTATGAGCAGTTCTTC. This translates into CASSQPGTSGSYEQFF.

The J gene is TRBJ1-5, the V gene TRBV5-1, with D possibly being TRBD1 (5 bases). This CDR3 is built from 13 residues. Germline V gene sequence: CDR1 SGHRS, CDR2 YFSETQ. With 0 bases removed from V and 9 bases from J, the gap between germline ends came to 10 bases. The CDR3, as DNA: TGCGCCAGCAGCTTGGAAGCAAGGGGGCCCCAGCATTTT. This encodes CASSLEARGPQHF.